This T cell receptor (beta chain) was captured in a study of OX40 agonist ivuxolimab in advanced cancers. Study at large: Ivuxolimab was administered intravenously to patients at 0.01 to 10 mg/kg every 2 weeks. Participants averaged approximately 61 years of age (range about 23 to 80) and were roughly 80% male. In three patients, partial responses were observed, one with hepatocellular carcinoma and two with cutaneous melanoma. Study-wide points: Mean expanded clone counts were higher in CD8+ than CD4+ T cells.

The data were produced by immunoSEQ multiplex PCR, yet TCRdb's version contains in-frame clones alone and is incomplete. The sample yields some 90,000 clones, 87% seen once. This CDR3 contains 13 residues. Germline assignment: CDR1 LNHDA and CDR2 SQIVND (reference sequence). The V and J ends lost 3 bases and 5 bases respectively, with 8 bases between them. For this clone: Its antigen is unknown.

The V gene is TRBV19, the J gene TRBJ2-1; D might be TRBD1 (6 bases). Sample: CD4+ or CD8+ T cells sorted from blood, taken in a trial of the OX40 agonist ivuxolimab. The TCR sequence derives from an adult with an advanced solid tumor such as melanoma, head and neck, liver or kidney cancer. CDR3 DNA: TGTGCCAGTAGTATGTACAGGGACAATGAGCAGTTCTTC. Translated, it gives CASSMYRDNEQFF.